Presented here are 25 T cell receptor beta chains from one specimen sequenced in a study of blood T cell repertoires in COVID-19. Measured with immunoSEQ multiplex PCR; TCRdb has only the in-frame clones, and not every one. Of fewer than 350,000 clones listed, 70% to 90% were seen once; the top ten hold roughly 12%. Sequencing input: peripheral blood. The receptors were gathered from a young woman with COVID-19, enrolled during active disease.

CDR3 nucleotides: TGTGCCAGCAGCTGGTGGGAGCGCCCCCTCTACGAGCAGTACTTC. Its protein is CASSWWERPLYEQYF. This chain links TRBV5-5 with TRBJ2-7; D possibly corresponds to TRBD2 (5 bases). Germline V gene sequence: CDR1 SGHKS, CDR2 YYEKEE (reference sequence). Between the trimmed V and J ends, which lost 3 bases and 3 bases, there was a span of 16 bases. CDR3 length: 15 amino acids.

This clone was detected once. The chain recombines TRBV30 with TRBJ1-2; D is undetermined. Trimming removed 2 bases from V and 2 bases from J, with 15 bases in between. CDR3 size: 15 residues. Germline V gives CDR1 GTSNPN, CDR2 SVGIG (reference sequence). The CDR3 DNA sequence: TGTGCCTGGAGTCCGGAGGCAGCAATAAACTATGGCTACACCTTC. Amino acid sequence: CAWSPEAAINYGYTF. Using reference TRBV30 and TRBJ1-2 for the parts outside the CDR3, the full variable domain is SQTIHQWPATLVQPVGSPLSLECTVEGTSNPNLYWYRQAAGRGLQLLFYSVGIGQISSEVPQNLSASRPQDRQFILSSKKLLLSDSGFYLCAWSPEAAINYGYTFGSGTRLTVV.

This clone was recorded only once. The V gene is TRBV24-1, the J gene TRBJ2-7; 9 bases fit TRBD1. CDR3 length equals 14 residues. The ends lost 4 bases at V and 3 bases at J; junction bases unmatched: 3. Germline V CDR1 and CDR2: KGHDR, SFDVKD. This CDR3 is CATSETGGNYEQYF. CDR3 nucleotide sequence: TGTGCCACCAGTGAGACAGGGGGGAACTACGAGCAGTACTTC.

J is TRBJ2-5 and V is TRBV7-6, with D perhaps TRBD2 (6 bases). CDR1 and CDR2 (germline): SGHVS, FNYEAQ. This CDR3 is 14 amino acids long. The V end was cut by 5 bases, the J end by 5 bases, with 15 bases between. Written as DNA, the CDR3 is TGTGCCAGCAGCACCCGGCGGGGTGGGGAGACCCAGTACTTC. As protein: CASSTRRGGETQYF.

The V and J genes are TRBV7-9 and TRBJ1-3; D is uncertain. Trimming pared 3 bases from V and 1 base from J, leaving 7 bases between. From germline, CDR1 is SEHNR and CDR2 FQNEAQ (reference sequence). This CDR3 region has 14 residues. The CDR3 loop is CASSLTTSGNTIYF. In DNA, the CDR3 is TGTGCCAGCAGCTTGACGACATCTGGAAACACCATATATTTT.

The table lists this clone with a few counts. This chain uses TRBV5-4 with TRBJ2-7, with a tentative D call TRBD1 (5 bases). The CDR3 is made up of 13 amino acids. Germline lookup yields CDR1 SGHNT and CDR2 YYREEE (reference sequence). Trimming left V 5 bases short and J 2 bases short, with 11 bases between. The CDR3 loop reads CASRPGLTYEQYF. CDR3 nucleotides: TGTGCCAGCAGGCCAGGGCTTACCTACGAGCAGTACTTC.

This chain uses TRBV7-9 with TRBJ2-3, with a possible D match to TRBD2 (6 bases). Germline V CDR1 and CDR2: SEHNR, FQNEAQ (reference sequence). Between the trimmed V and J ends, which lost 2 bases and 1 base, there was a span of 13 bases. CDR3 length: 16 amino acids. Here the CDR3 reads CASSLPGVMGTDTQYF. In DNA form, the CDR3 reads TGTGCCAGCAGCTTACCGGGAGTCATGGGCACAGATACGCAGTATTTT.

CDR3 residues: CAWRPTGVFFHEQYF. The CDR3 bases are TGTGCCTGGAGGCCGACGGGTGTCTTCTTCCACGAGCAGTACTTC. This chain uses TRBV30 with TRBJ2-7; D gene uncertain. V lost 3 bases, J lost 5 bases, and 20 bases lay in between. The CDR3 has 15 amino acids. The V gene's germline CDR1 is GTSNPN and CDR2 SVGIG (reference sequence).

The CDR3 DNA reads TGTGCCAGCAGTTGGGGTTTTGGACAGGGGAGCTATGGCTACACCTTC. It yields the protein CASSWGFGQGSYGYTF. The chain is built from TRBV28 and TRBJ1-2; 9 bases match TRBD1. CDR1 is MDHEN, CDR2 SYDVKM, per germline. J gave up 4 bases and V 4 bases, and 10 bases lay outside the gene matches. CDR3 length: 16 amino acids.

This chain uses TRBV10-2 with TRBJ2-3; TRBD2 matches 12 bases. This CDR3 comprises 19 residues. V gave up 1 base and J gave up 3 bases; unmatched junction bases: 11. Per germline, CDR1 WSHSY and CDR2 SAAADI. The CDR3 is CASSEYWTSGAGRTDTQYF. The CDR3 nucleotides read TGCGCCAGCAGTGAGTATTGGACTAGCGGGGCCGGGCGTACAGATACGCAGTATTTT.

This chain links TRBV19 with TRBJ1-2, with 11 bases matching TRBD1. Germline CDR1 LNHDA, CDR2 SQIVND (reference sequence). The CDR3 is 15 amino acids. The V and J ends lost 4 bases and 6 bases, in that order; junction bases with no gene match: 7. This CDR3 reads CASSTWDRGFDGYTF. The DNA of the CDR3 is TGTGCCAGTAGTACCTGGGACAGGGGGTTTGATGGCTACACCTTC.

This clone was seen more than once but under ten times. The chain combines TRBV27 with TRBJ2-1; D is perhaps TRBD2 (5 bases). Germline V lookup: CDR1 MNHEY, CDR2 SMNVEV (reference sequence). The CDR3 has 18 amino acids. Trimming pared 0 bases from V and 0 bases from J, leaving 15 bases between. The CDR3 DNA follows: TGTGCCAGCAGTTTATCGCCCGGAGGAGGAAGCTCCTACAATGAGCAGTTCTTC. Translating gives CASSLSPGGGSSYNEQFF.

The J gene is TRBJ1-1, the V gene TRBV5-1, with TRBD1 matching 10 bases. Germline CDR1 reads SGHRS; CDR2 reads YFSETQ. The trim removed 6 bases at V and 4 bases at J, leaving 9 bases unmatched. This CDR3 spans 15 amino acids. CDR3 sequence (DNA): TGCGCCAGCATTGGGACAGGGGTTGATAGCACTGAAGCTTTCTTT. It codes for CASIGTGVDSTEAFF.

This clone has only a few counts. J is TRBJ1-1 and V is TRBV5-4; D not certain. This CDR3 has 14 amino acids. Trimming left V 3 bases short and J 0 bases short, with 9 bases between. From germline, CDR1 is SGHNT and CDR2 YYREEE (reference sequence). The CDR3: CASSSRSVNTEAFF. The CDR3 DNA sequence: TGTGCCAGCAGCTCGAGGTCCGTGAACACTGAAGCTTTCTTT.

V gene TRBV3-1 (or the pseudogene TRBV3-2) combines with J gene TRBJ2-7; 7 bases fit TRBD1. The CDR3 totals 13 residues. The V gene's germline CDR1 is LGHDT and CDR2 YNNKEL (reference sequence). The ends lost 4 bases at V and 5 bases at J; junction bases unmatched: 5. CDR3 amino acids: CASSPDRFNEQYF. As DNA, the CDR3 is TGTGCCAGCAGCCCGGACAGGTTCAACGAGCAGTACTTC.

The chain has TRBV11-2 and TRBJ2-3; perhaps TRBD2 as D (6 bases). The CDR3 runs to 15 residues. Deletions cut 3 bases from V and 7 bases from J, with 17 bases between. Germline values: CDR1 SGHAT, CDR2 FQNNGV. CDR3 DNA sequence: TGTGCCAGCAGCTTTCTGGCTACGGGCGGGAATACGCAGTATTTT. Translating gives CASSFLATGGNTQYF.

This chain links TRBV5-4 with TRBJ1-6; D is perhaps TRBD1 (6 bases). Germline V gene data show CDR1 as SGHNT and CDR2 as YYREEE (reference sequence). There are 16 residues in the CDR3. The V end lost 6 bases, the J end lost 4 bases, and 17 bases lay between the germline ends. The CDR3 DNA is TGTGCCAGCAAGAGGGGACACCCCGATTATAATTCACCCCTCCACTTT. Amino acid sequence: CASKRGHPDYNSPLHF.

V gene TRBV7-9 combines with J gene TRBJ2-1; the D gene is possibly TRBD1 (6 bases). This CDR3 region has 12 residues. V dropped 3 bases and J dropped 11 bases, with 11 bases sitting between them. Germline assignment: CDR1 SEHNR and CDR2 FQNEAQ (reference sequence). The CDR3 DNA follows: TGTGCCAGCAGCTTTACAGGGCCTAAGCAGTTCTTC. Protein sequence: CASSFTGPKQFF.

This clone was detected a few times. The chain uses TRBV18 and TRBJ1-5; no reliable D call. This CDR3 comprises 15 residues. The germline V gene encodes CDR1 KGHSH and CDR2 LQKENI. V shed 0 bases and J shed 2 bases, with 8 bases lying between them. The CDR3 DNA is TGTGCCAGCTCACCACCGGGCTGGGGCAATCAGCCCCAGCATTTT. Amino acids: CASSPPGWGNQPQHF.

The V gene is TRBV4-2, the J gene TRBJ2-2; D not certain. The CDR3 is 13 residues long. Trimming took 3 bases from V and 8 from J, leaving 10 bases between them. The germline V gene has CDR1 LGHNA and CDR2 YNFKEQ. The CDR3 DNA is TGTGCCAGCAGCCACGTATCCCCTGGGGAGCTGTTTTTT. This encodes CASSHVSPGELFF.

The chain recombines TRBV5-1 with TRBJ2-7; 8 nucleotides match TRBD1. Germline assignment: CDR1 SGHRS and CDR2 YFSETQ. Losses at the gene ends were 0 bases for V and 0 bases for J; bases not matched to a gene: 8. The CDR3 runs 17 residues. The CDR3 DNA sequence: TGCGCCAGCAGCTTGGCCCGGCAGGGGGCTTTCTCCTACGAGCAGTACTTC. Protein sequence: CASSLARQGAFSYEQYF. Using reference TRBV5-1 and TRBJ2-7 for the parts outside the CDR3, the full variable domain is KAGVTQTPRYLIKTRGQQVTLSCSPISGHRSVSWYQQTPGQGLQFLFEYFSETQRNKGNFPGRFSGRQFSNSRSEMNVSTLELGDSALYLCASSLARQGAFSYEQYFGPGTRLTVT.

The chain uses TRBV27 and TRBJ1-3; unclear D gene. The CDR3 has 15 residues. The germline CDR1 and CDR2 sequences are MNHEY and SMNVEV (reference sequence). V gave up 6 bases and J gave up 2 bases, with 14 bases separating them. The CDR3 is CASSPFGRAGNTIYF. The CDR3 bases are TGTGCCAGCAGCCCCTTCGGGCGGGCTGGAAACACCATATATTTT.

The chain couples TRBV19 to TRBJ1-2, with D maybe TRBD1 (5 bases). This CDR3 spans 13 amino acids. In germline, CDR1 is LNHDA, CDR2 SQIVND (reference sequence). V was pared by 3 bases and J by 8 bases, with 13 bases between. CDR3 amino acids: CASSIRRGNGYTF. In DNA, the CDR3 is TGTGCCAGTAGTATCAGGCGGGGGAACGGCTACACCTTC.

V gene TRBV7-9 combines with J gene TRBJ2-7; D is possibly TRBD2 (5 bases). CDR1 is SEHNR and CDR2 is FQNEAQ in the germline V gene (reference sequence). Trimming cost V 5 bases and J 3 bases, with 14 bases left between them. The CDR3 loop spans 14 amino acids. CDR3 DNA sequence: TGTGCCAGCAGCCAAGATCGGGGTGGCTACGAGCAGTACTTC. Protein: CASSQDRGGYEQYF.

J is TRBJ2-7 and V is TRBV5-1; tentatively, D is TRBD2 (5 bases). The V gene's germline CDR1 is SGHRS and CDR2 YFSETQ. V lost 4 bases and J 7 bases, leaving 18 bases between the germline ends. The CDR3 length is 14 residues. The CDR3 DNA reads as TGCGCCAGCAGCCGGACCTACGGGGTAGGGGAGCAGTACTTC. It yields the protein CASSRTYGVGEQYF.